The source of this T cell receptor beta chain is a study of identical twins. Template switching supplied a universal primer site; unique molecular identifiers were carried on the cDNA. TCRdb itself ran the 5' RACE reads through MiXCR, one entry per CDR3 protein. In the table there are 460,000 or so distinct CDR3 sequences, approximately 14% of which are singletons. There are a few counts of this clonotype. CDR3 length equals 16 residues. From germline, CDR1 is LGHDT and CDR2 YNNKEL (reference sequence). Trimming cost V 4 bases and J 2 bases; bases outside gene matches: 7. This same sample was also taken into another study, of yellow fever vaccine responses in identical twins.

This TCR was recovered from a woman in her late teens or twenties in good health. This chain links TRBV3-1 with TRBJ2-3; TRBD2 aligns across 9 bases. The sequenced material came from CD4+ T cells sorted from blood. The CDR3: CASSPMAGGVTDTQYF. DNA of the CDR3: TGTGCCAGCAGCCCTATGGCGGGAGGGGTCACAGATACGCAGTATTTT.